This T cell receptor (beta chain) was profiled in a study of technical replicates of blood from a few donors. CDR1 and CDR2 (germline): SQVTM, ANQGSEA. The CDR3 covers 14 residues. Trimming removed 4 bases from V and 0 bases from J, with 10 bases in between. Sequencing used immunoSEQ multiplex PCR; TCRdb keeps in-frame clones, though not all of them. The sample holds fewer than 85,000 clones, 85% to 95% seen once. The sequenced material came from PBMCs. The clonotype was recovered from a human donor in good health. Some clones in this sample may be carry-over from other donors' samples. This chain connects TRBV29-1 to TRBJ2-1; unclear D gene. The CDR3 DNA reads TGCAGCGTTGCTGCGAGGAGCTCCTACAATGAGCAGTTCTTC. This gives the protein CSVAARSSYNEQFF.